The source of this T cell receptor beta chain is a study of blood T cell repertoires in COVID-19. The overall study: Acute and convalescent COVID-19 specimens originated in the United States, Italy and Spain.

The CDR3 has 14 residues. The data were produced by immunoSEQ multiplex PCR, yet TCRdb's version contains in-frame clones alone and is incomplete. The sample lists around 230,000 clones, roughly 80% occurring once. The TCR originated in a woman older than 75 with acute or convalescent COVID-19. The gene calls are TRBV21-1 and TRBJ1-1. TRBV21-1 is marked as a pseudogene. Sequencing used peripheral blood. The CDR3 here is CASPNKSKNTEAFF. For the CDR3, the DNA is TGTGCCAGTCCGAATAAATCTAAGAACACTGAAGCTTTCTTT.